This T cell receptor beta chain was recovered during a study of blood T cell repertoires in COVID-19. About the research overall: The samples span acute and convalescent COVID-19 from the United States, Italy and Spain. T cells, B-cell-depleted T cells, or PBMCs supplied cDNA or gDNA.

This clone has only one observation. CDR1 MNHEY and CDR2 SMNVEV come from the germline V gene (reference sequence). The CDR3 has 17 amino acids. J gave up 3 bases and V 6 bases, and 16 bases lay outside the gene matches. Original processing methods: Researchers report that nucleated cell counts were estimated from reference gene primer amplification. TCRdb's table, derived via immunoSEQ multiplex PCR, lists solely in-frame clones and lacks some. Clone size and the V and J calls come from that table; the DNA yielded D and trimming. The sample contains roughly 260,000 clones, 80% to 90% of which appear only once.

The sample taken for sequencing was peripheral blood. This rearrangement joins TRBV27 to TRBJ1-2; TRBD1 matches at 7 bases. The clonotype originates from a middle-aged woman with acute or convalescent COVID-19. The CDR3 DNA reads as TGTGCCAGCAGCTCCCGAGGACAGGTTCGGCCCGACTATGGCTACACCTTC. This sequence encodes CASSSRGQVRPDYGYTF.